This TCR beta chain was documented in a study of blood T cell repertoires in COVID-19 (dated by TCRdb to 2018 to 2020). As for the study more broadly: Collaborator samples came from the United States, Italy and Spain and covered acute and convalescent phases of COVID-19. The material from the prospective study consisted of cDNA or gDNA derived from T cells, B-cell-depleted T cells, or PBMCs. The dataset comprised deeply sampled blood TCRbeta repertoires from subjects exposed to, actively infected with, or recovered from COVID-19. A freely available public database, intended as a resource for researchers studying the immune response to SARS-CoV-2, is where the repertoires were released. Samples were obtained from the ongoing ImmuneRACE study (first 160 participants) and from 1,254 subjects provided by 6 global collaborators. Sample metadata almost always included a de-identified subject ID, COVID-19 status, age in years and sex. Where available, HLA class I and class II types were taken from metadata supplied by the sample provider and were not determined by assay-based typing. Here is what the overall study found, with its caveats: How much clinical and demographic metadata was included differed by source and by participant, and the metadata was provided uncurated.

This clone appeared once. The target of this receptor is not known. Base qualities are not at hand, and no much larger clone is one base apart. The CDR3 holds 15 amino acids from the cysteine to the phenylalanine. Only the CDR3 DNA stays, 45 bases, in frame from base 1. Looking up the germline V gene yields CDR1 SGHRS and CDR2 YFSETQ. The trim is 4 bases for V and 3 bases for J, with a gap of 16 bases between the germline ends. Whole blood was collected in K2EDTA tubes by collaborating institutions according to the institutions' own protocols. For TCRbeta analysis, collaborators shipped samples in one of three forms: frozen whole blood, isolated PBMCs, or DNA extracted from either of those sample types. TCRbeta CDR3 regions were amplified from genomic DNA by means of the immunoSEQ Assay, a bias-controlled multiplex PCR. The published analysis was carried out like this. The number of nucleated cells in each sample was estimated by amplification of reference gene primers within the assay. To quantify the absolute abundance of each unique TCRbeta CDR3 rearrangement, sequence reads were collapsed and filtered. For each sample, productive Simpson clonality was calculated as the square root of Simpson's diversity index across productive rearrangements. The source is immuneACCESS, and TCRdb retained only in-frame sequences with V and J called. Part of the clones is not carried over; for the studies checked, unresolved V genes explain less than half of this, and the remainder is unexplained. The D gene and trimming were derived from the DNA, and the V and J assignments and clone size from that table. This sample has over 90,000 clones in its table, and approximately 91% of those were observed once. Roughly 4.5% of the sample comes from the top ten.

The chain is encoded by TRBV5-1 joined to TRBJ1-2; TRBD1 could be the D gene, as 6 bases match. This TCR was recovered from a young man with acute or convalescent COVID-19. Sequenced sample: peripheral blood. This receptor carries the CDR3 CASSTGTLGYYGYTF. The DNA sequence follows: TGCGCCAGCAGCACAGGGACACTGGGCTACTATGGCTACACCTTC.